The 22 T cell receptor beta chains below were found in one sample sequenced in a study of blood T cell repertoires in COVID-19. Using immunoSEQ multiplex PCR, the repertoire was profiled, and TCRdb retains in-frame clones only, with some absent. The table records about 160,000 clones, just under 85% of them present only once. Source material: peripheral blood. The receptors were gathered from a woman older than 75 with acute or convalescent COVID-19.

This clone came up once. This same CDR3 is encoded by further DNA sequences in the sample. V gene TRBV5-1 combines with J gene TRBJ2-2; the D gene is possibly TRBD2 (5 bases). Trimming took off 2 bases at V and 2 bases at J, with 7 bases between the two ends. This CDR3 contains 14 residues. CDR1 is SGHRS, CDR2 YFSETQ, per germline. The CDR3, as DNA: TGCGCCAGCAGCTTAGAGGGAAACACCGGGGAGCTGTTTTTT. It encodes CASSLEGNTGELFF.

A single count supports this clone. The chain couples TRBV6-5 to TRBJ1-1; TRBD1 might be the D (6 bases). The V end lost 6 bases, the J end lost 1 base, and 15 bases lay between the germline ends. The V gene's germline CDR1 is MNHEY and CDR2 SVGAGI. The CDR3 is made up of 15 amino acids. The CDR3 loop is CASSGARTANTEAFF. The CDR3 bases are TGTGCCAGCAGCGGTGCACGGACAGCGAACACTGAAGCTTTCTTT.

The chain uses TRBV3-1 (or the pseudogene TRBV3-2) and TRBJ2-7; D gene uncertain. Germline CDR1 LGHDT, CDR2 YNNKEL (reference sequence). V shed 2 bases and J shed 6 bases, with 8 bases lying between them. The CDR3 spans 12 residues. CDR3 amino acids: CASSQSGAEQYF. In DNA, the CDR3 is TGTGCCAGCAGCCAATCGGGTGCCGAGCAGTACTTC.

The chain recombines TRBV4-2 with TRBJ2-1; D gene unclear. This CDR3 contains 13 residues. Germline CDR1 reads LGHNA; CDR2 reads YNFKEQ. The V and J ends lost 2 bases and 4 bases respectively, with 6 bases between them. The CDR3 coding sequence is TGTGCCAGCAGCCAAACAGAGTACAATGAGCAGTTCTTC. It is translated as CASSQTEYNEQFF.

The rearrangement uses TRBV27 and TRBJ2-2, with D perhaps TRBD1 (5 bases). The CDR3 is 16 residues long. Trimming shortened V by 3 bases and J by 1 base, and 12 bases separated the two germline ends. Germline CDR1 reads MNHEY; CDR2 reads SMNVEV (reference sequence). The CDR3 protein is CASSFARGGNTGELFF. CDR3 coding DNA: TGTGCCAGCAGTTTCGCTAGGGGCGGGAACACCGGGGAGCTGTTTTTT.

This chain connects TRBV10-2 to TRBJ2-7, with D perhaps matching TRBD2 (7 bases). Germline V gene data show CDR1 as WSHSY and CDR2 as SAAADI. CDR3 length: 15 amino acids. Trimming shortened V by 3 bases and J by 0 bases, and 12 bases separated the two germline ends. CDR3 DNA sequence: TGCGCCAGCAGTGATAGGGGGGGCCTCTCCTACGAGCAGTACTTC. Protein sequence: CASSDRGGLSYEQYF.

The V gene is TRBV5-4, the J gene TRBJ2-5; 10 nucleotides line up with TRBD2. This CDR3 spans 16 amino acids. CDR1 SGHNT and CDR2 YYREEE come from the germline V gene (reference sequence). With 4 bases clipped from V and 5 bases from J, the junction kept 11 bases outside the gene matches. The CDR3 DNA follows: TGTGCCAGCAGCGCCGTAAGCGGGAGGGCCGAGGAGACCCAGTACTTC. Translating it yields CASSAVSGRAEETQYF.

The rearrangement joins TRBV24-1 to TRBJ1-5; tentatively, D is TRBD1 (5 bases). V lost 5 bases to trimming and J lost 4 bases, with 8 bases between them. The CDR3 has 13 residues. CDR1 and CDR2 (germline): KGHDR, SFDVKD. CDR3 DNA: TGTGCCACCAGTGGTGCAGGGAATCAGCCCCAGCATTTT. The encoded protein is CATSGAGNQPQHF.

The J gene is TRBJ2-1, the V gene TRBV15; 11 nucleotides line up with TRBD2. CDR3 length: 16 amino acids. CDR1 is LNHNV, CDR2 YYDKDF, per germline (reference sequence). V shed 0 bases and J 10 bases; nucleotides not matched to a gene: 8. DNA for the CDR3: TGTGCCACCAGCAGAGAAACTAGCGGGAGACCTCAAGAGCAGTTCTTC. Protein sequence: CATSRETSGRPQEQFF.

The V gene is TRBV6-6, the J gene TRBJ2-2; 8 positions match TRBD2. Germline CDR1 is MNHNY and CDR2 is SVGAGI (reference sequence). The CDR3 spans 15 residues. Losses at the gene ends were 6 bases for V and 4 bases for J; bases not matched to a gene: 7. The CDR3 nucleotides are TGTGCCAGCAGAACGGGGGGGAGGGGCACCGGGGAGCTGTTTTTT. This sequence encodes CASRTGGRGTGELFF.

The V and J genes are TRBV27 and TRBJ2-3; possible D gene TRBD2, 5 bases. The V and J ends lost 7 bases and 7 bases respectively, with 9 bases between them. The CDR3 contains 11 residues. In germline, CDR1 is MNHEY, CDR2 SMNVEV (reference sequence). The CDR3 DNA follows: TGTGCCAGCAATCGCGGGTATACGCAGTATTTT. This codes for CASNRGYTQYF.

The chain uses TRBV12-3 or TRBV12-4 and TRBJ1-1; the D gene is possibly TRBD1 (5 bases). The V end lost 7 bases, the J end lost 4 bases, and 13 bases lay between the germline ends. This CDR3 is built from 13 residues. The CDR3 nucleotides read TGTGCCAGCACTCCCGCGGGGGGCACTGAAGCTTTCTTT. Its translation is CASTPAGGTEAFF.

The chain uses TRBV19 and TRBJ2-3; D gene uncertain. Germline V gives CDR1 LNHDA, CDR2 SQIVND (reference sequence). The V end was cut by 8 bases, the J end by 6 bases, with 18 bases between. This CDR3 has 14 residues. The CDR3 spells CASDSNSVGDTQYF. The CDR3 DNA reads as TGTGCCAGTGACTCCAATTCAGTCGGGGATACGCAGTATTTT.

This chain joins TRBV27 and TRBJ1-1, with TRBD1 as a possible D gene (5 bases). The CDR3 consists of 14 residues. V lost 2 bases and J 7 bases, leaving 14 bases between the germline ends. The germline V gene encodes CDR1 MNHEY and CDR2 SMNVEV (reference sequence). The CDR3 sequence is CASSLRRDGVEAFF. CDR3 coding DNA: TGTGCCAGCAGTTTACGGAGGGACGGGGTTGAAGCTTTCTTT.

The chain carries TRBV7-2 and TRBJ2-7; TRBD2 aligns across 11 bases. There are 15 residues in the CDR3. CDR1 and CDR2 (germline): SGHTA, FQGNSA. The V and J ends lost 2 bases and 6 bases, in that order; junction bases with no gene match: 6. The CDR3 loop reads CASSLTLAGAGEQYF. For the CDR3, the DNA is TGTGCCAGCAGCTTAACACTAGCGGGAGCAGGCGAGCAGTACTTC. The whole variable domain, remainder taken from reference TRBV7-2 and TRBJ2-7, is GAGVSQSPSNKVTEKGKDVELRCDPISGHTALYWYRQSLGQGLEFLIYFQGNSAPDKSGLPSDRFSAERTGGSVSTLTIQRTQQEDSAVYLCASSLTLAGAGEQYFGPGTRLTVT.

CDR3 nucleotide sequence: TGTGCCAGCGCGGCTCCGAACACCGGGGAGCTGTTTTTT. This encodes CASAAPNTGELFF. The chain carries TRBV28 and TRBJ2-2; D gene ambiguous. Germline V lookup: CDR1 MDHEN, CDR2 SYDVKM. V dropped 8 bases and J dropped 0 bases, with 7 bases sitting between them. The CDR3 covers 13 residues.

V and J are TRBV2 and TRBJ1-6; perhaps TRBD1 as D (6 bases). The CDR3 loop spans 14 amino acids. Germline values: CDR1 SNHLY, CDR2 FYNNEI. Trimming shortened V by 3 bases and J by 8 bases, and 11 bases separated the two germline ends. CDR3 residues: CASSDQQGDSPLHF. The CDR3, as DNA: TGTGCCAGCAGTGACCAACAGGGAGATTCACCCCTCCACTTT.

V and J are TRBV3-1 (or the pseudogene TRBV3-2) and TRBJ2-7; 8 nucleotides align to TRBD2. Germline assignment: CDR1 LGHDT and CDR2 YNNKEL (reference sequence). V lost 4 bases to trimming and J lost 3 bases; unmatched junction nucleotides: 5. The CDR3 spans 14 residues. As DNA, the CDR3 is TGTGCCAGCAGCCGGGCGGGAGGCGGCTACGAGCAGTACTTC. It encodes CASSRAGGGYEQYF.

The J gene is TRBJ1-5, the V gene TRBV6-5, with D possibly TRBD1 on 6 matching bases. The CDR3 has 14 residues. The V and J ends lost 7 bases and 3 bases respectively, with 13 bases between them. Germline loops: CDR1 MNHEY, CDR2 SVGAGI. The CDR3 loop reads CASKAGTNNQPQHF. In DNA, the CDR3 is TGTGCCAGCAAGGCAGGGACAAACAATCAGCCCCAGCATTTT.

This rearrangement joins TRBV5-1 to TRBJ2-2, with a possible D match to TRBD1 (5 bases). The V gene's germline CDR1 is SGHRS and CDR2 YFSETQ. Trimming left V 9 bases short and J 10 bases short, with 19 bases between. The length of the CDR3 is 13 residues. CDR3 nucleotide sequence: TGCGCCACCGCGCTAAGGGGCGGCGAGGAGCTGTTTTTT. Residues: CATALRGGEELFF.

The V call is TRBV30, the J call TRBJ2-7; no clear D gene. The germline V gene encodes CDR1 GTSNPN and CDR2 SVGIG (reference sequence). CDR3 length equals 13 residues. V gave up 3 bases and J gave up 3 bases, with 12 bases separating them. CDR3 sequence reads: CAWRRDSYYEQYF. Written as DNA, the CDR3 is TGTGCCTGGAGACGTGACTCTTACTACGAGCAGTACTTC.

V gene TRBV5-1 combines with J gene TRBJ2-1, with D perhaps TRBD2 (7 bases). Trimming shortened V by 4 bases and J by 10 bases, and 30 bases separated the two germline ends. The CDR3 contains 18 residues. The germline V gene has CDR1 SGHRS and CDR2 YFSETQ. DNA for the CDR3: TGCGCCAGCAGCCCTATCTTGGGGGCGGGAGTGAGTCTTGGGGAGCAGTTCTTC. This encodes CASSPILGAGVSLGEQFF.